This entry is about one TCR beta chain. Its antigen is unknown. Per the germline V gene, CDR1 is SEHNR and CDR2 is FQNEAQ (reference sequence). The CDR3 is 13 amino acids. V shed 5 bases and J shed 0 bases, with 5 bases lying between them. The data were obtained in a study of siplizumab effects on memory and regulatory T cells. Study-wide findings and caveats: Siplizumab significantly decreased alloreactive sequences from unstimulated CD4+ memory cells. Most proliferating CD4+ or CD8+ clones, roughly 75-96%, had no naive or memory assignment.

Per-sample assaying covered 95,000 to 100,000 TCR templates. TCRdb's copy holds only in-frame clones and misses some; the assay was immunoSEQ multiplex PCR. The sample comprises 50,000 to 70,000 clones, 95% to 98% of which are singletons, and approximately 0.1% rests with the top ten. Sequenced sample: naive CD8+ T cells sorted from blood. The chain combines TRBV7-9 with TRBJ1-5; D is unresolved. The sequence was collected from a human donor in good health. DNA for the CDR3: TGTGCCAGCAGCCCCGCTAGCAATCAGCCCCAGCATTTT. It specifies CASSPASNQPQHF.